The rows below give T cell receptor beta chains drawn from one sample of a study of beta chain features in type 1 diabetes. Clones were read by immunoSEQ multiplex PCR, and TCRdb kept only the in-frame ones, dropping some. The sample has a few hundred thousand clones, around 10% seen once. Sequencing input: central memory CD4+ T cells from blood. All receptors come from a man younger than 45 with type 1 diabetes. Each CDR3 is given with its conserved first and last residue. Fields, in order: J gene, D gene, clone size, V gene, CDR3 protein, CDR3 DNA. A D gene is named only where the DNA matches it firmly. Part of the rows lack a size; the others show once, few, many or a class for expanded clones.

TRBJ1-2 | - | few | TRBV4-2 | CASSLRGGRANYGYTF | TGTGCCAGCAGCCTCCGTGGGGGTAGGGCTAACTATGGCTACACCTTC
TRBJ2-7 | TRBD2 | few | TRBV5-1 | CASSSSSGGSYEQYF | TGCGCCAGCAGCTCTTCTAGCGGGGGGTCCTACGAGCAGTACTTC
TRBJ1-3 | - | - | TRBV28 | CAIARVPGNTIYF | TGTGCCATCGCCAGGGTCCCTGGAAACACCATATATTTT
TRBJ1-5 | TRBD1 | - | TRBV19 | CASQPGQGGQPQHF | TGTGCCAGTCAACCGGGACAGGGTGGTCAGCCCCAGCATTTT
TRBJ2-7 | - | - | TRBV6-1 | CASSAQGAYEQYF | TGTGCCAGCAGTGCCCAGGGAGCCTACGAGCAGTACTTC
TRBJ2-1 | TRBD2 | few | TRBV28 | CASSSRTSGITEQFF | TGTGCCAGCAGTTCCCGGACTAGCGGGATTACTGAGCAGTTCTTC
TRBJ2-7 | TRBD2 | many | TRBV13 | CASSPQSSGFSYEQYF | TGTGCCAGCAGCCCCCAATCTAGCGGGTTCTCCTACGAGCAGTACTTC
TRBJ2-1 | TRBD2 | - | TRBV30 | CAWSERGAYQFF | TGTGCCTGGAGTGAGCGGGGTGCATACCAGTTCTTC
TRBJ2-7 | - | - | TRBV7-2 | CATQTPGAYEQYF | TGTGCCACTCAAACGCCGGGAGCGTACGAGCAGTACTTC
TRBJ2-1 | TRBD2 | - | TRBV11-2 | CASSPWTSEYNEQFF | TGTGCCAGCAGCCCCTGGACTAGCGAGTACAATGAGCAGTTCTTC
TRBJ1-2 | - | - | TRBV28 | CASSFNPDGYTF | TGTGCCAGCAGTTTTAATCCGGATGGCTACACCTTC
TRBJ2-2 | - | - | TRBV7-2 | CASSQRQEGAGELFF | TGTGCCAGCAGCCAAAGACAGGAAGGCGCCGGGGAGCTGTTTTTT
TRBJ1-5 | - | - | TRBV27 | CASSLSFLGRSAPQHF | TGTGCCAGCAGTTTATCTTTTTTAGGTCGATCAGCGCCCCAGCATTTT